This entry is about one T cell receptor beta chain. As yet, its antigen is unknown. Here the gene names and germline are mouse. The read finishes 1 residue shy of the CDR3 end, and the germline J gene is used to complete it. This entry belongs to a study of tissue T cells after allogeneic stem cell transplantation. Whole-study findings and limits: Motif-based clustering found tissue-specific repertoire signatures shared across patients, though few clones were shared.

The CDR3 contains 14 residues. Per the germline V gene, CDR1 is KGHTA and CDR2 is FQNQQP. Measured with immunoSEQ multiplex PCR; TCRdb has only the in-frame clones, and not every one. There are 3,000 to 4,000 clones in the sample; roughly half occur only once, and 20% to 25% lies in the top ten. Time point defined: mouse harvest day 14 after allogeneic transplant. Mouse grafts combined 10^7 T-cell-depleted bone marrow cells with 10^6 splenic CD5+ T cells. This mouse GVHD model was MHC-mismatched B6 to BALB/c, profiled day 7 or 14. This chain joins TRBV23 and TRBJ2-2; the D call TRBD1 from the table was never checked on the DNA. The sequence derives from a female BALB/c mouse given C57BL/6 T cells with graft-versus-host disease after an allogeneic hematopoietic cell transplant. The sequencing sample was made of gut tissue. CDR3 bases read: TGCTCCAGCAGTCCGGGACAGGGGACCGGGCAGCTCTAC. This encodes CSSSPGQGTGQLY. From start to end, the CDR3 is CSSSPGQGTGQLYF. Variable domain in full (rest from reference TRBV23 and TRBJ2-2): DAAVTQKPRYLIKMKGQEAEMKCIPEKGHTAVFWYQQKQSKELKFLIYFQNQQPLDQIDMVKERFSAVCPSSSLCSLGIRTCEAEDSALYLCSSSPGQGTGQLYFGEGSKLTVL.